The source of this TCR beta chain is a study of blood T cell repertoires in COVID-19. Study-level information: COVID-19 samples collected from the United States, Italy and Spain covered acute and convalescent phases.

The data were produced by immunoSEQ multiplex PCR, yet TCRdb's version contains in-frame clones alone and is incomplete. The repertoire has around 130,000 clones, just under 90% of them found once; the top ten carry approximately 9.9%. The ends lost 6 bases at V and 6 bases at J; junction bases unmatched: 7. This CDR3 region has 14 residues. Germline CDR1 reads LNHDA; CDR2 reads SQIVND (reference sequence). The gene calls are TRBV19 and TRBJ2-3; the match to TRBD2 covers 9 bases. This TCR came from a woman of 80 years or more with acute or convalescent COVID-19. The sample taken for sequencing was peripheral blood. CDR3 protein: CASRERGAIDTQYF. The CDR3, as DNA: TGTGCCAGTAGGGAGCGGGGGGCCATCGATACGCAGTATTTT.